Listed below are T cell receptor beta chains from one sample, sequenced in a study of blood T cell repertoires in COVID-19. The repertoire was sequenced with immunoSEQ multiplex PCR; TCRdb's copy has only in-frame clones and lacks some. The sample has around 50,000 clones, approximately 80% seen once. The sample taken for sequencing was peripheral blood. The origin of the receptors is a man at least 80 years old with COVID-19, enrolled during active disease. The CDR3 runs from the conserved cysteine through the conserved F or W. A D gene is named only where the DNA matches it firmly. Clone size is not always given. Where it is, it says once, few, many or a class for expanded clones.

abundance	v_gene	j_gene	d_gene	CDR3aa	CDR3nt
-	TRBV2	TRBJ2-4	TRBD2	CASSESGLAGAKNIQYF	TGTGCCAGCAGTGAATCCGGACTAGCGGGAGCCAAAAACATTCAGTACTTC
-	TRBV10-3	TRBJ2-2	TRBD2	CAISEGGRSNTGELFF	TGTGCCATCAGTGAAGGCGGGAGGAGCAACACCGGGGAGCTGTTTTTT
-	TRBV6-6	TRBJ2-2	-	CASSYSTGNGELFF	TGTGCCAGCAGTTACTCGACGGGGAACGGGGAGCTGTTTTTT
-	TRBV7-8	TRBJ1-1	-	CASSRGLNTEAFF	TGTGCCAGCAGCCGGGGCCTGAACACTGAAGCTTTCTTT
-	TRBV29-1	TRBJ2-5	-	CSVEDPGVQETQYF	TGCAGCGTTGAAGATCCAGGGGTCCAAGAGACCCAGTACTTC
-	TRBV7-3	TRBJ1-1	-	CASSLERSSTEAFF	TGTGCCAGCAGCTTAGAGCGCAGTTCCACTGAAGCTTTCTTT
once	TRBV5-1	TRBJ2-1	-	CASSLGAGYNEQFF	TGCGCCAGCAGCTTGGGGGCAGGGTACAATGAGCAGTTCTTC
-	TRBV4-1	TRBJ2-3	TRBD2	CASSQEASGGATDTQYF	TGCGCCAGCAGCCAAGAGGCTAGCGGGGGGGCAACAGATACGCAGTATTTT
-	TRBV19	TRBJ2-2	-	CASSPLAGAGELFF	TGTGCCAGTAGTCCTCTCGCAGGGGCCGGGGAGCTGTTTTTT
-	TRBV29-1	TRBJ2-1	-	CSVGRSAGEQFF	TGCAGCGTTGGGAGATCGGCTGGTGAGCAGTTCTTC
-	TRBV5-1	TRBJ1-4	-	CASSLVAEDEKLFF	TGCGCCAGCAGCTTGGTAGCAGAGGATGAAAAACTGTTTTTT
few	TRBV11-1	TRBJ1-6	TRBD1	CASSLGGQENSPLHF	TGTGCCAGCAGCTTAGGGGGACAGGAGAATTCACCCCTCCACTTT
once	TRBV7-8	TRBJ2-1	-	CASSLYRLGGHNEQFF	TGTGCCAGCAGCTTATACAGACTAGGGGGCCACAATGAGCAGTTCTTC
-	TRBV9	TRBJ2-2	TRBD1	CASRSGQGNTGELFF	TGTGCCAGCAGATCTGGACAGGGCAACACCGGGGAGCTGTTTTTT
-	TRBV5-1	TRBJ1-3	-	CASTPGGSGNTIYF	TGCGCCAGCACCCCGGGAGGCTCTGGAAACACCATATATTTT
once	TRBV28	TRBJ2-7	-	CASSLQGNYYEQYF	TGTGCCAGCAGTTTACAGGGGAATTACTACGAGCAGTACTTC
-	TRBV2	TRBJ1-1	TRBD1	CASSGRGQGTKAFF	TGTGCCAGCAGTGGTCGGGGACAGGGGACAAAAGCTTTCTTT
-	TRBV9	TRBJ1-3	-	CASSVDPLDSGNTIYF	TGTGCCAGCAGCGTAGATCCCCTAGACTCTGGAAACACCATATATTTT
-	TRBV11-2	TRBJ1-1	TRBD1	CASSLDRTGGPEAFF	TGTGCCAGCAGCTTAGACAGGACAGGAGGCCCTGAAGCTTTCTTT
-	TRBV5-8	TRBJ1-2	-	CASSPRGARNYGYTF	TGTGCCAGCAGCCCCCGCGGGGCTCGTAACTATGGCTACACCTTC
-	TRBV5-1	TRBJ1-1	-	CASAGSGGMNTEAFF	TGCGCCAGCGCGGGGAGTGGCGGGATGAACACTGAAGCTTTCTTT
-	TRBV30	TRBJ1-2	TRBD1	CAWRYLTGGYGYTF	TGTGCCTGGAGATATTTAACAGGGGGATATGGCTACACCTTC